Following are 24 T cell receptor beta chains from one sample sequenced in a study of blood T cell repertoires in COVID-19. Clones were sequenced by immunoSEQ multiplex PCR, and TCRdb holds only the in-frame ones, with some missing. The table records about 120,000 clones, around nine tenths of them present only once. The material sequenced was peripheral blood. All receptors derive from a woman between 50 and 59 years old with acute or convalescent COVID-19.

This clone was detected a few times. CDR3 loop: CASSYWGQGPNYGYTF. In nucleotides, the CDR3 is TGTGCCAGCAGTTACTGGGGACAGGGGCCTAACTATGGCTACACCTTC. The chain has TRBV6-5 and TRBJ1-2; 10 positions match TRBD1. The CDR3 loop spans 16 amino acids. From germline, CDR1 is MNHEY and CDR2 SVGAGI. V lost 1 base to trimming and J lost 0 bases; unmatched junction nucleotides: 2.

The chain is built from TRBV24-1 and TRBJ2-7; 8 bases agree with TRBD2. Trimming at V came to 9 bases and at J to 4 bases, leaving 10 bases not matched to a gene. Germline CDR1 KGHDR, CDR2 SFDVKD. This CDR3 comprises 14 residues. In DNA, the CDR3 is TGTGCCACCGCCCGGGGGGGGCCACCATACGAGCAGTACTTC. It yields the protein CATARGGPPYEQYF.

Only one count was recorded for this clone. CDR3 amino acids: CASTTGDPYGYTF. The CDR3 DNA sequence: TGTGCCAGCACCACAGGGGACCCTTATGGCTACACCTTC. The V call is TRBV28, the J call TRBJ1-2; 7 bases fit TRBD1. Germline values: CDR1 MDHEN, CDR2 SYDVKM. The V segment lost 7 bases and the J segment 5 bases; nucleotides outside the gene matches: 7. The CDR3 has 13 amino acids.

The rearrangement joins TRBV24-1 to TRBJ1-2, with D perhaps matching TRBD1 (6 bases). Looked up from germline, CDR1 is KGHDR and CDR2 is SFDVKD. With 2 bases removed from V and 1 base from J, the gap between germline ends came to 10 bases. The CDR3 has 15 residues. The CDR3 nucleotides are TGTGCCACCAGTGATTCCAACAGGGATAACTATGGCTACACCTTC. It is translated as CATSDSNRDNYGYTF.

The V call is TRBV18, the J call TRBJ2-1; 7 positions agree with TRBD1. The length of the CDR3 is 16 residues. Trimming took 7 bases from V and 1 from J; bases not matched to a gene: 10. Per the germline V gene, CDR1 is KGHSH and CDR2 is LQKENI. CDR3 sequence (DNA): TGTGCCAGCTTAACGGTGCCAGGGGGTTCCTACAATGAGCAGTTCTTC. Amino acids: CASLTVPGGSYNEQFF.

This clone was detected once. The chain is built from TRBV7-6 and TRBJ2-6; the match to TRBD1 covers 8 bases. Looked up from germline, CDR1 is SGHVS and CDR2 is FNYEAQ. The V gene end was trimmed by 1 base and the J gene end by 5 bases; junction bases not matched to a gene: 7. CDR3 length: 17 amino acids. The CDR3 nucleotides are TGTGCCAGCAGCTTAGGGACAGGGAGTACCAGGGCCAACGTCCTGACTTTC. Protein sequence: CASSLGTGSTRANVLTF.

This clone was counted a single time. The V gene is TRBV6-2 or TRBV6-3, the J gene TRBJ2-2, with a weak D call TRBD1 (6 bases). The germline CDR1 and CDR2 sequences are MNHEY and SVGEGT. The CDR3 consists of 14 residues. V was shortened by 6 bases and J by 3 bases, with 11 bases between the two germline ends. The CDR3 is CASSLNRDTGELFF. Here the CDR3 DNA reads TGTGCCAGCAGCTTAAACAGGGACACCGGGGAGCTGTTTTTT.

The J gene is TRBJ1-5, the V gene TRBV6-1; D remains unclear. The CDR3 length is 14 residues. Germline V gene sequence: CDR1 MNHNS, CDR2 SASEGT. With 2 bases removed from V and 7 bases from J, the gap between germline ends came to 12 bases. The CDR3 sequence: CASSERGLEQPQHF. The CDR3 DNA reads TGTGCCAGCAGTGAAAGAGGGTTAGAACAGCCCCAGCATTTT.

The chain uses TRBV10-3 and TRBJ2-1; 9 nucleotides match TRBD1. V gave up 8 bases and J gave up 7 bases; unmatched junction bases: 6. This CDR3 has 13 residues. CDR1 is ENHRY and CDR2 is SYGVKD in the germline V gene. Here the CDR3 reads CAIGGQGWNEQFF. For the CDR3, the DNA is TGTGCCATCGGGGGACAGGGATGGAATGAGCAGTTCTTC.

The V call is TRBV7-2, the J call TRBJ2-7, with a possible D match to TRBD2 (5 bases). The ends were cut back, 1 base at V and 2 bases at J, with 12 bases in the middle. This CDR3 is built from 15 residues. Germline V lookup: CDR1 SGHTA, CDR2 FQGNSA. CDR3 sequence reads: CASSLGARETYEQYF. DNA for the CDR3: TGTGCCAGCAGCTTAGGGGCGAGGGAGACCTACGAGCAGTACTTC.

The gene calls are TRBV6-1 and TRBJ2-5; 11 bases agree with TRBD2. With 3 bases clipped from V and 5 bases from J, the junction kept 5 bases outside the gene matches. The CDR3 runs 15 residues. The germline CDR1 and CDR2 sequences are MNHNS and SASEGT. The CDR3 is CASSEVSGGAETQYF. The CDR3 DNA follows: TGTGCCAGCAGTGAGGTTAGCGGGGGGGCGGAGACCCAGTACTTC.

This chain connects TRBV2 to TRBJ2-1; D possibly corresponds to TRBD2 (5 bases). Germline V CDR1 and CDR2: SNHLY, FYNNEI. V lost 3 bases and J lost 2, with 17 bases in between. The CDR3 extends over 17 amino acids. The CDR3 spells CASSDLGGPRTYNEQFF. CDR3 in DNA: TGTGCCAGCAGTGACCTAGGAGGACCACGGACCTACAATGAGCAGTTCTTC.

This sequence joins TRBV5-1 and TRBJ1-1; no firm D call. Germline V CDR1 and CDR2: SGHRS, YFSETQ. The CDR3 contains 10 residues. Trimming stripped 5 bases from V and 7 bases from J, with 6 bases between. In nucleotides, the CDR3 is TGCGCCAGCAGACCCTATGAAGCTTTCTTT. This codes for CASRPYEAFF.

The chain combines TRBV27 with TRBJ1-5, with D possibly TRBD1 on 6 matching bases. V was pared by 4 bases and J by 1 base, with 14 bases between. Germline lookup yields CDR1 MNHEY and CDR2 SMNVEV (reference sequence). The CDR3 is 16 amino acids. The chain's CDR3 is CASSSTDSHSNQPQHF. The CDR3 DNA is TGTGCCAGCAGTTCAACGGACAGCCACAGCAATCAGCCCCAGCATTTT.

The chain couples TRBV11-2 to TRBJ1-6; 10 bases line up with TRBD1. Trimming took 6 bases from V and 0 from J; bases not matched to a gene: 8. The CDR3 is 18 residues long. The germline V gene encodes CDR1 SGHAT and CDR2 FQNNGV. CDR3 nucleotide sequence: TGTGCCAGCAGAACCGGGACAGGGGCAGGCTCCTATAATTCACCCCTCCACTTT. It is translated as CASRTGTGAGSYNSPLHF.

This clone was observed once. The CDR3 nucleotides read TGTGCCAGCAGCTTCGAGTCAGGGACCTACGAGCAGTACTTC. Protein: CASSFESGTYEQYF. J is TRBJ2-7 and V is TRBV7-2; a weak D match, TRBD1 (5 bases). The germline V and J ends were trimmed by 3 bases and 2 bases, with 11 bases remaining between them. CDR3 length: 14 residues. The germline CDR1 and CDR2 sequences are SGHTA and FQGNSA. Full variable domain (rest looked up from reference TRBV7-2 and TRBJ2-7): GAGVSQSPSNKVTEKGKDVELRCDPISGHTALYWYRQSLGQGLEFLIYFQGNSAPDKSGLPSDRFSAERTGGSVSTLTIQRTQQEDSAVYLCASSFESGTYEQYFGPGTRLTVT.

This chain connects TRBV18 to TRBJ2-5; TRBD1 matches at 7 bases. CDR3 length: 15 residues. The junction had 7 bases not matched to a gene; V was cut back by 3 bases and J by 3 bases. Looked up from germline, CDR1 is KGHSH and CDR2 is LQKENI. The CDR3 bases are TGTGCCAGCTCACCCCCCGGGACAGTAAAAGAGACCCAGTACTTC. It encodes CASSPPGTVKETQYF. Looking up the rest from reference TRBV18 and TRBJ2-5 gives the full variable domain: NAGVMQNPRHLVRRRGQEARLRCSPMKGHSHVYWYRQLPEEGLKFMVYLQKENIIDESGMPKERFSAEFPKEGPSILRIQQVVRGDSAAYFCASSPPGTVKETQYFGPGTRLLVL.

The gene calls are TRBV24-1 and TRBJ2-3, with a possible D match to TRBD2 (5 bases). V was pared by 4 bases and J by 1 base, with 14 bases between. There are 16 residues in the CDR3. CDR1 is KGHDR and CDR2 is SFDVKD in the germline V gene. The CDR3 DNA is TGTGCCACCAGTGACTCCCGAGGGTTGCGCACAGATACGCAGTATTTT. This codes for CATSDSRGLRTDTQYF.

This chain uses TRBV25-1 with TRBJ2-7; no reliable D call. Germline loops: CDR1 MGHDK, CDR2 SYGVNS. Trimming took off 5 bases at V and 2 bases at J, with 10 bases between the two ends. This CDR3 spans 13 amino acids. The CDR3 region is CASSRSPTYEQYF. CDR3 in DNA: TGTGCCAGCAGTAGGAGCCCTACCTACGAGCAGTACTTC.

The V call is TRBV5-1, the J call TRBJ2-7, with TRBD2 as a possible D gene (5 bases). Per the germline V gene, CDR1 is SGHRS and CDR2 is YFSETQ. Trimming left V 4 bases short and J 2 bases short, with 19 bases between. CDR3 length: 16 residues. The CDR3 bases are TGCGCCAGCAGCCCGCTAGCCGGGATCTCCGCCTACGAGCAGTACTTC. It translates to CASSPLAGISAYEQYF.

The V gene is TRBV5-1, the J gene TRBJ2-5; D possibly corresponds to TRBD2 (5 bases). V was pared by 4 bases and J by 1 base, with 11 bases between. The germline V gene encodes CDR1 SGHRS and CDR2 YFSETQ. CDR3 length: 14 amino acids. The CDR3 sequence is CASSVEDFQETQYF. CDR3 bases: TGCGCCAGCAGCGTGGAGGACTTCCAAGAGACCCAGTACTTC.

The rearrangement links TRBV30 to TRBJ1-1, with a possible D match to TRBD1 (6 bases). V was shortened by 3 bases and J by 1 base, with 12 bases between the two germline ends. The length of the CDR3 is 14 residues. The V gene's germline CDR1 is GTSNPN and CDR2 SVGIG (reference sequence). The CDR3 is CAWRRGAGNTEAFF. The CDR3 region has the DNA TGTGCCTGGAGGCGGGGGGCAGGGAACACTGAAGCTTTCTTT. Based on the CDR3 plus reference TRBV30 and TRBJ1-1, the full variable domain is SQTIHQWPATLVQPVGSPLSLECTVEGTSNPNLYWYRQAAGRGLQLLFYSVGIGQISSEVPQNLSASRPQDRQFILSSKKLLLSDSGFYLCAWRRGAGNTEAFFGQGTRLTVV.

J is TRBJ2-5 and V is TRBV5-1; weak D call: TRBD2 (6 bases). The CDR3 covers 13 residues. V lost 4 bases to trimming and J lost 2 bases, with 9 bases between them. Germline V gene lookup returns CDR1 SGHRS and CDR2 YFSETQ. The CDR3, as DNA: TGCGCCAGCAGCCCCGGGGGTCAAGAGACCCAGTACTTC. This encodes CASSPGGQETQYF.

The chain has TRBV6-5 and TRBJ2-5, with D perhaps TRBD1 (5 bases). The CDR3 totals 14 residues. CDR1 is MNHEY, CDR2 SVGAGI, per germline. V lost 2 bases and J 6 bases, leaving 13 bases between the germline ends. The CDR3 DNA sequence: TGTGCCAGCAGTTACAGAGGCAGGGAACAGACCCAGTACTTC. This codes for CASSYRGREQTQYF.